These T cell receptor beta chains were read from a single sample in a study of Graves' ophthalmopathy and Graves' hyperthyroidism. TCRdb processed the multiplex PCR reads anew with MiXCR; each CDR3 protein has one entry. This table holds roughly 1.1 million distinct CDR3 sequences, about 35% found once. The sample consisted of peripheral blood or thyroid tissue (not recorded which). The receptors were sampled from an adult man with Graves' hyperthyroidism. CDR3s leave out the opening cysteine and the closing phenylalanine or tryptophan.

V gene,CDR3 protein
TRBV11-2,ASSNEFWPPGTNYGYT
TRBV5-1,ASSLSPPGQGVDSPLH
TRBV11-2,ASSLPGLDPYEQY
TRBV5-1,ASSLGVAGSEQY
TRBV7-9,ASSLALGQEETQY
TRBV25-1,ASSGRDRGLQETQY
TRBV28,ASSPFLYRGGGQPQH
TRBV19,ASAGQMNTEAF
TRBV19,ASSVQALTEQY
TRBV14,ASSQDLAGLEQY
TRBV4-1,ASSNGQGSSGNTIY
TRBV10-3,ASSTTGTGVLEQY
TRBV15,ATSRDTNEKLF
TRBV20-1,SARDRTLDPYEQY
TRBV25-1,ASSVTTTNEKLF
TRBV7-8,ASSLAQGQLIQPQH
TRBV7-2,AWSAGTGGSGANVLT
TRBV6-2/TRBV6-3,ASSKRGYRSDQPQH
TRBV5-6,ASSKRPVADSPLH
TRBV29-1,SVETRDRTNEKLF
TRBV20-1,SAPAQGQGGQPQH
TRBV12-3/TRBV12-4,ASRTDSHHSPLH
TRBV7-9,ASSLALRGNTEAF
TRBV25-1,ASSERGIGQGYDYGYT
TRBV14,ASSNQGITQPQH
TRBV12-3/TRBV12-4,ASSSPTVHYEQY